The 18 T cell receptor beta chains in this list originate from one sample, sequenced in a study of blood T cell repertoires in COVID-19. Repertoires were generated with immunoSEQ multiplex PCR, while TCRdb's copy carries only in-frame clones and drops some. The profile shows 300,000 to 400,000 clones, roughly 89% of them singletons. The material sequenced was peripheral blood. These receptor sequences come from a woman between 18 and 29 years old who had recovered from COVID-19.

V gene TRBV23-1 combines with J gene TRBJ1-1, with 7 bases fitting TRBD1. TRBV23-1 is an open reading frame whose function is uncertain. CDR3 size: 13 residues. Germline trimming cut 6 bases from V and 3 bases from J; bases unmatched to any gene: 4. DNA of the CDR3: TGCGCCAGCAGGGCTGACAGGGACACTGAAGCTTTCTTT. Amino acid sequence: CASRADRDTEAFF.

This clone was recorded once. The V and J genes are TRBV5-1 and TRBJ2-3; 7 bases match TRBD2. CDR3 length equals 15 residues. The V gene's germline CDR1 is SGHRS and CDR2 YFSETQ. V dropped 0 bases and J dropped 6; count of bases not matched to a gene: 7. The CDR3 reads CASSLEGGSMDTQYF. DNA of the CDR3: TGCGCCAGCAGCTTGGAGGGCGGGAGCATGGATACGCAGTATTTT.

This rearrangement joins TRBV24-1 to TRBJ1-2; 7 nucleotides match TRBD1. The J segment lost 8 bases and the V segment lost 7 bases, leaving 9 bases of the junction unmatched. Germline assignment: CDR1 KGHDR and CDR2 SFDVKD. This CDR3 has 13 amino acids. Here the CDR3 DNA reads TGTGCCACCAGCCAGCTAACAGGGGAGGGCTACACCTTC. As protein: CATSQLTGEGYTF.

This rearrangement joins TRBV5-1 to TRBJ2-2; D remains ambiguous. The germline V gene encodes CDR1 SGHRS and CDR2 YFSETQ. The CDR3 runs to 16 residues. Between the trimmed V and J ends, which lost 2 bases and 5 bases, there was a span of 16 bases. The CDR3 region has the DNA TGCGCCAGCAGCTTCGGGTTTGGTCCAAGGACCGGGGAGCTGTTTTTT. Translated, it gives CASSFGFGPRTGELFF.

The chain carries TRBV5-6 and TRBJ2-2, with 12 positions matching TRBD2. CDR1 is SGHDT and CDR2 is YYEEEE in the germline V gene. Trimming removed 0 bases from V and 2 bases from J; junction bases left unmatched: 5. The CDR3 sequence is 18 residues long. DNA of the CDR3: TGTGCCAGCAGCTTGGGACTAGCGGGAGAGGTAAACACCGGGGAGCTGTTTTTT. This encodes CASSLGLAGEVNTGELFF.

The rearrangement links TRBV25-1 to TRBJ1-5; 12 bases fit TRBD1. The germline V gene encodes CDR1 MGHDK and CDR2 SYGVNS. V trimming: 1 base; J trimming: 1 base; junction bases outside the gene matches: 5. CDR3 size: 18 residues. CDR3 residues: CASSELRDRGRSNQPQHF. The CDR3 DNA reads as TGTGCCAGCAGTGAATTACGGGACAGGGGGCGAAGCAATCAGCCCCAGCATTTT.

This clone was seen once. J is TRBJ1-1 and V is TRBV5-6; maybe TRBD1 (6 bases). The length of the CDR3 is 14 residues. V lost 3 bases, J lost 4 bases, and 13 bases lay in between. Germline assignment: CDR1 SGHDT and CDR2 YYEEEE. CDR3 sequence (DNA): TGTGCCAGCAGCTCGTACAGGGAAGGCACTGAAGCTTTCTTT. Translation gives CASSSYREGTEAFF.

V is TRBV6-5 and J is TRBJ1-3; D is perhaps TRBD1 (6 bases). V was pared by 4 bases and J by 3 bases, with 13 bases between. This CDR3 region has 15 residues. Germline V lookup: CDR1 MNHEY, CDR2 SVGAGI. The CDR3 DNA is TGTGCCAGCAGTTCGTTCGGGACAAATGGAAACACCATATATTTT. Protein sequence: CASSSFGTNGNTIYF.

Comments on this clone: The same CDR3 is also encoded by other DNA sequences in this sample. The gene calls are TRBV6-5 and TRBJ2-5; TRBD2 is a possible D gene (6 bases). CDR1 is MNHEY and CDR2 is SVGAGI in the germline V gene. CDR3 length: 13 amino acids. V was trimmed by 2 bases and J by 5 bases, leaving 9 bases between them. The CDR3 nucleotides read TGTGCCAGCAGTTACCGTGGGGGGGAGACCCAGTACTTC. Translating it yields CASSYRGGETQYF.

The sample holds a few counts of this clone. The chain employs TRBV18 and TRBJ1-2, with TRBD1 identical over 7 bases. V shed 4 bases, J shed 8 bases, and the junction held 7 bases outside the gene matches. The germline gives CDR1 KGHSH, CDR2 LQKENI. This CDR3 comprises 13 residues. The DNA for the CDR3 is TGTGCCAGCTCACTAGACAGGGTTGGCGGCTACACCTTC. Translating it yields CASSLDRVGGYTF.

The chain recombines TRBV27 with TRBJ2-1; D is undetermined. The V gene's germline CDR1 is MNHEY and CDR2 SMNVEV (reference sequence). The CDR3 has 15 residues. The V gene lost 2 bases and the J gene lost 5 bases, with 13 bases spanning the gap. In DNA, the CDR3 is TGTGCCAGCAGTTTACTCCGTCCGGAGAACAATGAGCAGTTCTTC. Its protein is CASSLLRPENNEQFF.

The chain uses TRBV3-1 (or the pseudogene TRBV3-2) and TRBJ2-3; possible D gene TRBD2, 5 bases. V lost 4 bases and J 8 bases, leaving 16 bases between the germline ends. Per germline, CDR1 LGHDT and CDR2 YNNKEL (reference sequence). This CDR3 has 14 amino acids. CDR3 sequence (DNA): TGTGCCAGCAGCCTCGGACGGAGAGGGAGTACGCAGTATTTT. This sequence encodes CASSLGRRGSTQYF.

This chain links TRBV5-6 with TRBJ1-5, with TRBD1 matching over 12 bases. With V trimmed by 3 bases and J by 7 bases, 8 bases remained unmatched. CDR3 length: 16 amino acids. Germline assignment: CDR1 SGHDT and CDR2 YYEEEE. This CDR3 reads CASSYGTGGSGQPQHF. CDR3 nucleotide sequence: TGTGCCAGCAGCTACGGGACAGGGGGCAGCGGGCAGCCCCAGCATTTT.

The genes are TRBV9 and TRBJ1-5; D gene unclear. V gave up 4 bases and J gave up 6 bases, with 20 bases separating them. The germline V gene encodes CDR1 SGDLS and CDR2 YYNGEE. This CDR3 spans 16 amino acids. CDR3 protein: CASSPEESEVGQPQHF. CDR3 DNA: TGTGCCAGCAGCCCAGAAGAGAGCGAAGTGGGTCAGCCCCAGCATTTT.

This rearrangement joins TRBV5-6 to TRBJ2-1; 7 bases are a match to TRBD2. Losses at the gene ends were 7 bases for V and 2 bases for J; bases not matched to a gene: 9. The CDR3 has 15 amino acids. Germline V gene sequence: CDR1 SGHDT, CDR2 YYEEEE. For the CDR3, the DNA is TGTGCCAGCCTGCCACGGGAGGCCCCCTACAATGAGCAGTTCTTC. Its translation: CASLPREAPYNEQFF.

The gene calls are TRBV2 and TRBJ2-1; 9 nucleotides align to TRBD1. The CDR3 spans 14 residues. The V gene end was trimmed by 4 bases and the J gene end by 9 bases; junction bases not matched to a gene: 7. Per germline, CDR1 SNHLY and CDR2 FYNNEI. CDR3 amino acids: CASSVGTGISEQFF. In DNA form, the CDR3 reads TGTGCCAGCAGTGTCGGGACAGGGATTAGTGAGCAGTTCTTC.

CDR3 sequence (DNA): TGTGCCAGCAGTAAACCGGGACTAGCGGGGTACGAGCAGTACGTC. Its protein product is CASSKPGLAGYEQYV. The J gene is TRBJ2-7, the V gene TRBV6-2 or TRBV6-3; TRBD2 aligns across 13 bases. The ends lost 5 bases at V and 4 bases at J; junction bases unmatched: 5. The CDR3 has 15 amino acids. Germline V gene data show CDR1 as MNHEY and CDR2 as SVGEGT.

The chain combines TRBV4-3 with TRBJ2-5; possibly TRBD2 for D (5 bases). Trimming left V 0 bases short and J 1 base short, with 18 bases between. The CDR3 extends over 18 amino acids. Germline CDR1 reads LGHNA; CDR2 reads YSLEER. The chain's CDR3 is CASSQELRAVMPQETQYF. The CDR3 nucleotides read TGCGCCAGCAGCCAAGAGTTAAGAGCGGTAATGCCCCAAGAGACCCAGTACTTC.